This T cell receptor beta chain is from a study of T cell responses to AZD1222 COVID-19 vaccine. Measured with immunoSEQ multiplex PCR; TCRdb has only the in-frame clones, and not every one. In the table there are approximately 150,000 clones, 70% to 90% of which are singletons. CDR3 size: 13 residues. Germline CDR1 reads SGHNT; CDR2 reads YYREEE (reference sequence). The germline V and J ends were trimmed by 4 bases and 3 bases, with 10 bases remaining between them. This rearrangement joins TRBV5-4 to TRBJ1-1; the D is unclear. Source: peripheral blood, taken on day 0 of AZD1222 vaccination. This TCR was sampled from an adult in good health. The CDR3 nucleotides read TGTGCCAGCAGCCCAGAACCGGACACTGAAGCTTTCTTT. Its translation: CASSPEPDTEAFF. The complete variable domain, with remaining parts taken from reference TRBV5-4 and TRBJ1-1, reads ETGVTQSPTHLIKTRGQQVTLRCSSQSGHNTVSWYQQALGQGPQFIFQYYREEENGRGNFPPRFSGLQFPNYSSELNVNALELDDSALYLCASSPEPDTEAFFGQGTRLTVV.